This T cell receptor beta chain was captured by sequencing in a study of shared clonotypes between healthy human individuals (dated by TCRdb to 2018 to 2020). About the investigation overall: The cohort comprised two women and a few men aged 18 to 49 years. For each donor, three plates each were used for CD4 naive and CD4 memory, two plates were used for CD8 naive, and one plate was used for CD8 memory. The study deeply sequenced blood TCR repertoires of 5 or 6 healthy adults to estimate repertoire size and the extent of clonotype sharing between individuals. Libraries were prepared and TCR repertoires were sequenced by different laboratories using diverse techniques, in order to increase sequencing depth and limit assay-specific biases. Leukapheresis yielded between about 0.9 and 9.5 billion PBMCs per donor.

Using the deep immunoSEQ assay, TCR CDR3 regions were amplified from genomic DNA by multiplex PCR. For each cell subset, the extracted genomic DNA was distributed evenly across all wells of several immunoSEQ 96-well plates, and each plate served as one replicate. For sorted subsets, around 200 ng genomic DNA, equal to 30,000 or so T cell genomes, was loaded into each replicate PCR. Purified libraries were quantified with a Qubit 3.0 fluorometer, sized on a Bioanalyzer 2100, and re-quantified with the KAPA Library Quantification kit. Every immunoSEQ 96-well plate was sequenced on a separate single-read 150-cycle Illumina NextSeq 550 flow cell. The authors processed their data as follows. The immunoSEQ output contained only junctional sequences without quality scores, so filtering could not match that applied to full-length reads. To assign V/J genes and CDR3, sequences were annotated against IMGT germline references using PyIR, a Python wrapper for IgBLAST v1.9. Any read was removed if the V/J assignment was weak (E-value above 1e-6), the CDR3 was missing, or the read contained stop codons, out-of-frame junctions, or ambiguous translated residues. V3J clonotypes were defined by identical inferred V gene, J gene, and CDR3 amino acid sequence. Percentage overlap between repertoires was computed as shared unique clonotypes divided by the size of the smaller repertoire. Richness of each repertoire was evaluated using RTK rarefaction, the Chao1 estimator, and Recon v2.1 estimates of unobserved clonotypes. Generation probabilities for all TCRbeta clonotypes obtained by the gDNA method from a handful of donors were computed using OLGA. TCRdb stores this immuneACCESS table with in-frame sequences only. Part of the clones is absent; in the studies checked, under half of the shortfall reflects unresolved V genes, and no reason is known for the rest. That table supplies the V and J calls and clone size; D and trimming were determined from the DNA. A total of 1,400,000 or so clones appear in this sample, approximately 98.5% of them only once. Together, the top ten hold 0.3% to 0.45% of the sample.

The donors were healthy, HIV-negative adults with no recently reported acute infections or vaccinations. Only Caucasian adults living in Nashville, Tennessee, USA were represented among the donors. CD4+ T cells were enriched through magnetic negative selection, after which naive cells were positively selected on CD45RA and the remaining negative fraction served as the memory subset. Blood was obtained by leukapheresis, after which PBMCs were separated by Ficoll-Histopaque density gradient centrifugation and cryopreserved in liquid nitrogen vapor phase. Purity and quantity of every magnetically sorted T cell population were checked by analytical flow cytometry. Each sorted fraction had its genomic DNA isolated and then quantified by UV absorbance on a Nanodrop 2000c. On the study overall, not on this receptor specifically: Pairwise subsampling indicated that sequencing depth was expected to affect the degree of clonotype sharing among donors. Rarefaction of sorted-subset datasets indicated incomplete sequencing despite the large sequencing depth. Naive subsets generally had larger estimated clonotype richness than memory subsets. Compared with non-shared clonotypes, clonotypes shared by all four sorted-subset donors had higher generation probabilities. The genetic and exposure-history diversity represented was limited by the small number of donors. Sampling was limited to blood, and TCR repertoires in tissue likely differ from TCR repertoires in blood. When a handful of donors were compared, the shared fraction of clonotypes was around 5% for naive CD4, over 3% for naive CD8, about 2.4% for memory CD4, and roughly 0.43% for memory CD8.

To note about this clone: Its antigen target is currently unknown. No clone much larger than this one lies a single base away; base qualities are absent.

The CDR3 runs 13 amino acids, cysteine and phenylalanine included. Of the read, only the CDR3 DNA is kept; its 39 bases are in frame from base 1. From the germline V gene, CDR1 is MNHEY and CDR2 is SVGAGI. Germline trimming: 9 bases from V, 6 bases from J; junction bases outside gene matches: 3. The origin of this receptor is a man aged 25 to 40 in good health. The rearranged chain carries TRBV6-5 and TRBJ2-2, and TRBD1 matches 11 of the central bases. Material for sequencing was naive CD4+ T cells sorted from blood. Reading the label with the study, this specimen's cell subset or site is: CD45RA+ positively selected. The CDR3 reads as follows: CASQGQGAGELFF. The nucleotide sequence is TGTGCCAGTCAGGGACAGGGGGCCGGGGAGCTGTTTTTT.